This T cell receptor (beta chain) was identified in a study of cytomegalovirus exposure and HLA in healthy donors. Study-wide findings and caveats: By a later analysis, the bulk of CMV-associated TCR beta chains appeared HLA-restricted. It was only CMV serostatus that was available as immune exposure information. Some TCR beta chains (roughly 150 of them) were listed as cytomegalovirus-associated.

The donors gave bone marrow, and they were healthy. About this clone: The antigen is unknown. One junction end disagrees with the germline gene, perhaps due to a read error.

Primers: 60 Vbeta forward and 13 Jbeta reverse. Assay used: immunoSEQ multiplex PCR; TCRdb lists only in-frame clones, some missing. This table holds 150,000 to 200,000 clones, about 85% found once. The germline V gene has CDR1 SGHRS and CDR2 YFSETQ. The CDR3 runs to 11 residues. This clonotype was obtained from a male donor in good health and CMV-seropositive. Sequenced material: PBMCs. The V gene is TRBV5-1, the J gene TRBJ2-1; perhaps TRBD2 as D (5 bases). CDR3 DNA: TGCGCCAGCAGCTTGGGTGGGGAGCGGTTCTTC. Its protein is CASSLGGERFF. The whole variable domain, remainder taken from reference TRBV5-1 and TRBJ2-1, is KAGVTQTPRYLIKTRGQQVTLSCSPISGHRSVSWYQQTPGQGLQFLFEYFSETQRNKGNFPGRFSGRQFSNSRSEMNVSTLELGDSALYLCASSLGGERFFGPGTRLTVL.